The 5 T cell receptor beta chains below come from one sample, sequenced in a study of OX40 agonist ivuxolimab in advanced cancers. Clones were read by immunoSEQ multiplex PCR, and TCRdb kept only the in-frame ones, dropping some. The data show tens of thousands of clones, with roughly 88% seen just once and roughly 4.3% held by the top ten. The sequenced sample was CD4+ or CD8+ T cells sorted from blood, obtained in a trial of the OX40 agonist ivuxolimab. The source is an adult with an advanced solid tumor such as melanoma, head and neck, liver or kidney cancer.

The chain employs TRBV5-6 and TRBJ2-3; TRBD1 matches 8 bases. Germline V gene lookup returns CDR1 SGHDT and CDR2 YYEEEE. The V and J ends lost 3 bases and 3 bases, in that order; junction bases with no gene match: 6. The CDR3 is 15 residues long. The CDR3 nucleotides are TGTGCCAGCAGCTCTGACAGGGGAATTACAGATACGCAGTATTTT. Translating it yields CASSSDRGITDTQYF.

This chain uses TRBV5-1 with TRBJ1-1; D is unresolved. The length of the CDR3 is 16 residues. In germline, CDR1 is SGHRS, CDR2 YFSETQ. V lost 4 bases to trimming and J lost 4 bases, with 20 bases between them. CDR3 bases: TGCGCCAGCAGCCCGAACCCCCCCGACACGGGCACTGAAGCTTTCTTT. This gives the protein CASSPNPPDTGTEAFF.

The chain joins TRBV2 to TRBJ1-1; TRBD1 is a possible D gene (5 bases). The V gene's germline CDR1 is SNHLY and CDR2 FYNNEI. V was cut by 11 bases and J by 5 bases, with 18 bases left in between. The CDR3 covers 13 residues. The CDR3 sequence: CASRLQGGTEAFF. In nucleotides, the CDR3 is TGTGCCTCGCGTTTGCAGGGAGGTACTGAAGCTTTCTTT. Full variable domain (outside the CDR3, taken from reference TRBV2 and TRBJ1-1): EPEVTQTPSHQVTQMGQEVILRCVPISNHLYFYWYRQILGQKVEFLVSFYNNEISEKSEIFDDQFSVERPDGSNFTLKIRSTKLEDSAMYFCASRLQGGTEAFFGQGTRLTVV.

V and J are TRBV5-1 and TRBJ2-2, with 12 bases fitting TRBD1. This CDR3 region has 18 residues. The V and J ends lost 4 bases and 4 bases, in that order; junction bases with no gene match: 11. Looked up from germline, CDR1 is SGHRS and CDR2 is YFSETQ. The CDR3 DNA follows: TGCGCCAGCAGCATACGCCCGGGACAGGGGGCGGTCACCGGGGAGCTGTTTTTT. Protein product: CASSIRPGQGAVTGELFF.

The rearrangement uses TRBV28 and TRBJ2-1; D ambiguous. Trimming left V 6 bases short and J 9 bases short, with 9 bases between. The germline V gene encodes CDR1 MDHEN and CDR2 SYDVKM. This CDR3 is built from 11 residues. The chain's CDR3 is CASSLLGEQFF. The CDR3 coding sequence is TGTGCCAGCAGCCTGCTCGGTGAGCAGTTCTTC. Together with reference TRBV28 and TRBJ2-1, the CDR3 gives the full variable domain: DVKVTQSSRYLVKRTGEKVFLECVQDMDHENMFWYRQDPGLGLRLIYFSYDVKMKEKGDIPEGYSVSREKKERFSLILESASTNQTSMYLCASSLLGEQFFGPGTRLTVL.